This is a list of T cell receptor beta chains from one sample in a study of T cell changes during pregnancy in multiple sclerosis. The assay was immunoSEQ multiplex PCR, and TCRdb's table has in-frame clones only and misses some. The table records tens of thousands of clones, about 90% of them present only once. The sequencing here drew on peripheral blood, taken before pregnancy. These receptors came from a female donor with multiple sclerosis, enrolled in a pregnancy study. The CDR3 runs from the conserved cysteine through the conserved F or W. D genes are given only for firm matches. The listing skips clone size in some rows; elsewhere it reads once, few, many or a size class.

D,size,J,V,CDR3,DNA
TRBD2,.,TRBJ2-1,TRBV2,CASSRLAGGDNEQFF,TGTGCCAGCAGTAGACTAGCGGGGGGCGACAATGAGCAGTTCTTC
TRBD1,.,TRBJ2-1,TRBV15,CATSRGGQGRFNEQFF,TGTGCCACCAGCAGAGGAGGACAGGGGAGGTTCAATGAGCAGTTCTTC
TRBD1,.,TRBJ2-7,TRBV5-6,CASSYTGTGQHEQYF,TGTGCCAGCAGCTACACCGGGACAGGTCAACACGAGCAGTACTTC
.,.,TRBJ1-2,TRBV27,CASSLTIQGGISYTF,TGTGCCAGCAGCCTAACGATACAGGGCGGCATAAGCTACACCTTC
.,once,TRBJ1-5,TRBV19,CASSTRGVRSNQPQHF,TGTGCCAGTAGTACGCGGGGGGTTAGGAGCAATCAGCCCCAGCATTTT
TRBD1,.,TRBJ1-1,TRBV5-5,CASSSRQGATTEAFF,TGTGCCAGCAGCAGCCGACAGGGGGCAACGACTGAAGCTTTCTTT
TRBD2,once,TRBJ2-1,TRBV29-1,CSASGGRINEQFF,TGCAGCGCATCGGGGGGGCGCATTAATGAGCAGTTCTTC
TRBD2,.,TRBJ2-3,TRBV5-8,CASSLVAGGHTQYF,TGTGCCAGCAGCTTGGTAGCGGGGGGACATACGCAGTATTTT
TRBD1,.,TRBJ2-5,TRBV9,CASSVGTGAARETQYF,TGTGCCAGCAGCGTAGGTACAGGGGCCGCAAGAGAGACCCAGTACTTC
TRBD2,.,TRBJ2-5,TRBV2,CASSEPRLAGKETQYF,TGTGCCAGCAGTGAACCTCGACTAGCGGGGAAGGAGACCCAGTACTTC
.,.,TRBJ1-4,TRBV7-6,CASSSSPGTPVATNEKLFF,TGTGCCAGCAGCTCCAGTCCCGGGACACCGGTTGCAACTAATGAAAAACTGTTTTTT
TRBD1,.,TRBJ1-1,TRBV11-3,CASSPTGAGRTEAFF,TGTGCCAGCAGCCCCACAGGGGCGGGAAGAACTGAAGCTTTCTTT
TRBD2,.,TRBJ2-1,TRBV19,CASSRSGAYNEQFF,TGTGCCAGTAGTAGGAGCGGGGCTTACAATGAGCAGTTCTTC
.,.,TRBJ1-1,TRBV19,CASKSGGAPTEAFF,TGTGCCAGTAAAAGTGGGGGGGCGCCCACTGAAGCTTTCTTT
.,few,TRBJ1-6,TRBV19,CASSSDRISSPLHF,TGTGCCAGTAGTAGCGACAGGATCAGTTCACCCCTCCACTTT
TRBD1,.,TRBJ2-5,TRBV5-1,CASSTGQGPGVTQYF,TGCGCCAGCAGCACGGGACAGGGCCCCGGGGTGACCCAGTACTTC
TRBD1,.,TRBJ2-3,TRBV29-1,CSVGQGVSDTQYF,TGCAGCGTTGGACAGGGGGTTTCAGATACGCAGTATTTT
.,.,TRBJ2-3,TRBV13,CATFPGGPGDTQYF,TGTGCCACTTTCCCCGGGGGGCCCGGGGATACGCAGTATTTT
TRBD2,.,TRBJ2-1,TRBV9,CASSDPGGTSTFF,TGTGCCAGCAGCGATCCAGGGGGGACTAGCACGTTCTTC
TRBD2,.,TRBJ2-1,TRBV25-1,CASSGLADNEQFF,TGTGCCAGCAGCGGCCTAGCGGATAATGAGCAGTTCTTC
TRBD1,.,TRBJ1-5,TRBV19,CASSTGTGGRNQPQHF,TGTGCCAGTAGTACTGGGACAGGGGGTCGAAATCAGCCCCAGCATTTT
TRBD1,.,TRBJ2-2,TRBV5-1,CASSGGDRGTGELFF,TGCGCCAGCAGCGGAGGGGACAGGGGTACCGGGGAGCTGTTTTTT
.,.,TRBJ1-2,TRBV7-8,CASSLGAYGYTF,TGTGCCAGCAGCTTAGGGGCGTACGGCTACACCTTC
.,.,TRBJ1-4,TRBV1,CTSSQERGGEKLFF,TGCACCAGCAGCCAAGAAAGGGGTGGGGAAAAACTGTTTTTT
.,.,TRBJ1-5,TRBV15,CATSRQPQGSQPQHF,TGTGCCACCAGCAGACAACCTCAGGGATCTCAGCCCCAGCATTTT
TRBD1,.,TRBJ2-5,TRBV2,CASSRGQIQETQYF,TGTGCCAGCAGTAGGGGACAGATCCAAGAGACCCAGTACTTC
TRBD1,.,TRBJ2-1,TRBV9,CASSGDRGNEQFF,TGTGCCAGCAGCGGTGACAGGGGGAATGAGCAGTTCTTC
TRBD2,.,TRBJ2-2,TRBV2,CASSYGTSGANTGELFF,TGTGCCAGCAGTTATGGGACTAGCGGGGCGAACACCGGGGAGCTGTTTTTT
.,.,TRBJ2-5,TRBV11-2,CASSLAFRGETQYF,TGTGCCAGCAGCTTAGCTTTCAGGGGAGAGACCCAGTACTTC
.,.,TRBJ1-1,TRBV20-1,CSASRDEAFF,TGCAGTGCTAGTCGGGATGAAGCTTTCTTT
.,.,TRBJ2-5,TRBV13,CASSNTNQETQYF,TGTGCCAGCAGCAACACAAACCAAGAGACCCAGTACTTC
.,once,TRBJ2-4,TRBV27,CASGAGKNIQYF,TGTGCCAGCGGCGCAGGGAAAAACATTCAGTACTTC
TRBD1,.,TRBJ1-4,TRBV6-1,CASSDSPQGAREKLFF,TGTGCCAGCAGTGATAGCCCCCAGGGGGCGCGAGAAAAACTGTTTTTT
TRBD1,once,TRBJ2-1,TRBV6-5,CASSDPTGVEQFF,TGTGCCAGCAGCGACCCGACAGGGGTGGAGCAGTTCTTC
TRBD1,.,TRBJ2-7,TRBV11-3,CASSSAGGSYEQYF,TGTGCCAGCAGCTCGGCAGGGGGCTCCTACGAGCAGTACTTC
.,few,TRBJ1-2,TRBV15,CATSRDLTQVGYTF,TGTGCCACCAGCAGAGATCTAACCCAAGTGGGCTACACCTTC
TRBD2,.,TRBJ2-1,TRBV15,CATLSGGLSSYNEQFF,TGTGCCACCCTAAGCGGGGGGCTTAGCTCCTACAATGAGCAGTTCTTC
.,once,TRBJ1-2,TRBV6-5,CASSYSAGTAIGYTF,TGTGCCAGCAGTTACTCCGCGGGAACCGCTATTGGCTACACCTTC
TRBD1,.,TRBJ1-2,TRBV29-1,CSVEGTGDNYGYTF,TGCAGCGTTGAAGGGACAGGCGATAACTATGGCTACACCTTC
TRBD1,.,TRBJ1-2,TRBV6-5,CASSYSITGGAGYTF,TGTGCCAGCAGTTACTCTATAACAGGGGGCGCTGGCTACACCTTC
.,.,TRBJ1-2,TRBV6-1,CASSEALGRNYGYTF,TGTGCCAGCAGTGAAGCGTTGGGGAGAAACTATGGCTACACCTTC